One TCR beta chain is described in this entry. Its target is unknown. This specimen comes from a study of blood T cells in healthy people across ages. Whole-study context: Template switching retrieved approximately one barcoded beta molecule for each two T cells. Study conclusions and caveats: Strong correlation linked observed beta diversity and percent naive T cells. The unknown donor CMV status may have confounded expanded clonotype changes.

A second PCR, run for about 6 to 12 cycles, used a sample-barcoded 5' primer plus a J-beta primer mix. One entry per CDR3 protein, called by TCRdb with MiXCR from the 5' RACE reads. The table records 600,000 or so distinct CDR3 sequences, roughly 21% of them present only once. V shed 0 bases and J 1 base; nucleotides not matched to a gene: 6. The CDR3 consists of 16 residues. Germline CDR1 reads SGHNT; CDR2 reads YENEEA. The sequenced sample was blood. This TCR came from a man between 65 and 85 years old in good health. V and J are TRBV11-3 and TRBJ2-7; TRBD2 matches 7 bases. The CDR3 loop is CASSLDSKRGSYEQYF. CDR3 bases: TGTGCCAGCAGCTTAGATAGCAAGCGGGGATCCTACGAGCAGTACTTC. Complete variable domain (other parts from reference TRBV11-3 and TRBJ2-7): EAGVVQSPRYKIIEKKQPVAFWCNPISGHNTLYWYLQNLGQGPELLIRYENEEAVDDSQLPKDRFSAERLKGVDSTLKIQPAELGDSAVYLCASSLDSKRGSYEQYFGPGTRLTVT.